These 15 T cell receptor beta chains were all obtained from the same sample, sequenced in a study of blood T cell repertoires in COVID-19 (dated by TCRdb to 2019 to 2021). Libraries were constructed by the immunoSEQ multiplex PCR assay. Not all clones reach the TCRdb copy of this immuneACCESS table, which keeps in-frame sequences only. Checked studies attribute under half of the gap to unresolved V genes and leave the rest unexplained. Within this sample are about 240,000 clones, with roughly 86% of them counted one time only. The ten largest make up around 7.3% of the sample. Source material: peripheral blood. The origin of the receptors is an older woman with active or convalescent COVID-19.

The V and J genes are TRBV4-3 and TRBJ2-1, with 8 bases lining up with TRBD1. In germline, CDR1 is LGHNA, CDR2 YSLEER. V trimming: 4 bases; J trimming: 3 bases; junction bases outside the gene matches: 8. The CDR3 sequence is 16 residues long. This chain's CDR3 is CASSPGQGLGYNEQFF. The CDR3 nucleotides read TGCGCCAGCAGCCCCGGACAGGGATTAGGCTACAATGAGCAGTTCTTC.

CDR3: CASREGRGTEAFF. CDR3 DNA: TGTGCCAGCAGAGAGGGGAGGGGCACTGAAGCTTTCTTT. The chain carries TRBV12-3 or TRBV12-4 and TRBJ1-1; the D gene is possibly TRBD1 (5 bases). The CDR3 spans 13 residues. V shed 6 bases and J shed 4 bases, with 12 bases lying between them.

V and J are TRBV2 and TRBJ2-6, with D uncertain. Germline CDR1 and CDR2: SNHLY and FYNNEI. The CDR3 loop spans 15 amino acids. Trimming shortened V by 4 bases and J by 2 bases, and 9 bases separated the two germline ends. CDR3 DNA: TGTGCCAGCAGTGTACCCGAGCCTGGGGCCAACGTCCTGACTTTC. Its translation: CASSVPEPGANVLTF. Variable domain in full (rest from reference TRBV2 and TRBJ2-6): EPEVTQTPSHQVTQMGQEVILRCVPISNHLYFYWYRQILGQKVEFLVSFYNNEISEKSEIFDDQFSVERPDGSNFTLKIRSTKLEDSAMYFCASSVPEPGANVLTFGAGSRLTVL.

V is TRBV7-2 and J is TRBJ1-5, with 7 bases matching TRBD1. V lost 3 bases to trimming and J lost 7 bases; unmatched junction nucleotides: 9. CDR3 length: 15 amino acids. CDR1 SGHTA and CDR2 FQGNSA come from the germline V gene. In DNA, the CDR3 is TGTGCCAGCAGCTTCTACAGGGGAGGAGGGCAGCCCCAGCATTTT. It translates to CASSFYRGGGQPQHF. Based on the CDR3 plus reference TRBV7-2 and TRBJ1-5, the full variable domain is GAGVSQSPSNKVTEKGKDVELRCDPISGHTALYWYRQSLGQGLEFLIYFQGNSAPDKSGLPSDRFSAERTGGSVSTLTIQRTQQEDSAVYLCASSFYRGGGQPQHFGDGTRLSIL.

This chain links TRBV18 with TRBJ1-1; 7 bases are shared with TRBD1. Germline CDR1 KGHSH, CDR2 LQKENI. The CDR3 contains 14 residues. Germline trimming cut 6 bases from V and 4 bases from J; bases unmatched to any gene: 8. CDR3 protein: CASSQGQAITEAFF. For the CDR3, the DNA is TGTGCCAGCTCCCAAGGACAGGCGATCACTGAAGCTTTCTTT.

The chain joins TRBV7-2 to TRBJ1-3; maybe TRBD1 (6 bases). CDR1 and CDR2 (germline): SGHTA, FQGNSA. This CDR3 is built from 16 residues. V was shortened by 2 bases and J by 1 base, with 12 bases between the two germline ends. In nucleotides, the CDR3 is TGTGCCAGCAGCTTACAGACAGGCGCATCTGGAAACACCATATATTTT. Its translation: CASSLQTGASGNTIYF.

The chain joins TRBV5-1 to TRBJ1-1, with D perhaps TRBD1 (5 bases). The CDR3 contains 13 residues. V was shortened by 0 bases and J by 10 bases, with 13 bases between the two germline ends. In germline, CDR1 is SGHRS, CDR2 YFSETQ. For the CDR3, the DNA is TGCGCCAGCAGCTTGGAAGTCCCGGGGGTAGCTTTCTTT. Translation gives CASSLEVPGVAFF.

The J gene is TRBJ1-2, the V gene TRBV27, with a possible D match to TRBD1 (5 bases). Trimming cost V 9 bases and J 2 bases, with 10 bases left between them. The CDR3 consists of 12 residues. Germline values: CDR1 MNHEY, CDR2 SMNVEV (reference sequence). The DNA of the CDR3 is TGTGCCAGTGGGGGGGTCAACTATGGCTACACCTTC. It yields the protein CASGGVNYGYTF.

The chain recombines TRBV11-2 with TRBJ1-3; D gene unclear. Trimming took 2 bases from V and 2 from J, leaving 7 bases between them. Germline loops: CDR1 SGHAT, CDR2 FQNNGV. The CDR3 has 14 amino acids. CDR3 residues: CASSLSGTGNTIYF. In DNA form, the CDR3 reads TGTGCCAGCAGCTTATCGGGGACTGGAAACACCATATATTTT.

CDR3 sequence (DNA): TGTGCCAGCAGTGAGGGTAGGGGTTACTCTGGAAACACCATATATTTT. This codes for CASSEGRGYSGNTIYF. J is TRBJ1-3 and V is TRBV25-1; a weak D match, TRBD1 (5 bases). Germline CDR1 and CDR2: MGHDK and SYGVNS. Between the trimmed V and J ends, which lost 3 bases and 0 bases, there was a span of 12 bases. CDR3 length equals 16 residues. Supplemented by reference TRBV25-1 and TRBJ1-3, the full variable domain reads EADIYQTPRYLVIGTGKKITLECSQTMGHDKMYWYQQDPGMELHLIHYSYGVNSTEKGDLSSESTVSRIRTEHFPLTLESARPSHTSQYLCASSEGRGYSGNTIYFGEGSWLTVV.

With regard to this clone: Other DNA sequences within the sample encode an identical CDR3. V and J are TRBV5-1 and TRBJ1-2; unclear D gene. Germline lookup yields CDR1 SGHRS and CDR2 YFSETQ. This CDR3 is built from 14 residues. V lost 0 bases and J lost 0, with 6 bases in between. CDR3 region: CASSLGQANYGYTF. CDR3 nucleotides: TGCGCCAGCAGCTTGGGGCAGGCTAACTATGGCTACACCTTC.

This chain links TRBV11-2 with TRBJ2-5, with 7 positions matching TRBD1. With 3 bases clipped from V and 5 bases from J, the junction kept 9 bases outside the gene matches. Germline values: CDR1 SGHAT, CDR2 FQNNGV. The CDR3 has 15 residues. DNA for the CDR3: TGTGCCAGCAGCTTCCACACAGGGGCCGTTGAGACCCAGTACTTC. Translation: CASSFHTGAVETQYF.

This rearrangement joins TRBV6-2 or TRBV6-3 to TRBJ2-3, with 8 bases lining up with TRBD2. The CDR3 sequence is 17 residues long. Germline loops: CDR1 MNHEY, CDR2 SVGEGT. The V and J ends lost 2 bases and 2 bases, in that order; junction bases with no gene match: 9. For the CDR3, the DNA is TGTGCCAGCAGTTACCCCTCGGGCGGGGGGTTCACAGATACGCAGTATTTT. This encodes CASSYPSGGGFTDTQYF.

The chain employs TRBV6-5 and TRBJ1-2, with 7 bases identical to TRBD1. V lost 2 bases and J lost 4; bases outside the gene matches: 4. Germline CDR1 MNHEY, CDR2 SVGAGI. The CDR3 runs 14 residues. The CDR3 DNA reads TGTGCCAGCAGTTACCGTGGACAGGTCTATGGCTACACCTTC. Translation: CASSYRGQVYGYTF.

The chain joins TRBV24-1 to TRBJ1-2; a possible D gene is TRBD1 (5 bases). The CDR3 extends over 13 amino acids. Trimming took 6 bases from V and 8 from J, leaving 15 bases between them. The germline gives CDR1 KGHDR, CDR2 SFDVKD. CDR3 coding DNA: TGTGCCACCAGTCAGGCCCCACGGGGGGGCTACACCTTC. This translates into CATSQAPRGGYTF.